The 19 T cell receptor beta chains below all came from one sample that was sequenced in a study of T cell responses to AZD1222 COVID-19 vaccine. Produced via immunoSEQ multiplex PCR; TCRdb's table is partial and in-frame only. The sample contains about 140,000 clones, about 89% of which appear only once. The sample here was peripheral blood, taken 28 days after the second dose of the MenACWY control vaccine. The receptors shown here come from an adult who received the MenACWY meningococcal vaccine as a control.

In DNA, the CDR3 is TGCGCCAGCAGCCCCCGTGTAGGACCGGCTAATGAAAAACTGTTTTTT. This translates into CASSPRVGPANEKLFF. The chain links TRBV5-1 to TRBJ1-4, with D uncertain. The V gene's germline CDR1 is SGHRS and CDR2 YFSETQ. The CDR3 sequence is 16 residues long. V gave up 4 bases and J gave up 3 bases, with 16 bases separating them.

J is TRBJ2-1 and V is TRBV28, with 13 bases that match TRBD2. V dropped 5 bases and J dropped 9; count of bases not matched to a gene: 7. Germline CDR1 MDHEN, CDR2 SYDVKM. The CDR3 loop spans 15 amino acids. This CDR3 reads CASSQLAGGYGEQFF. Written as DNA, the CDR3 is TGTGCCAGCAGTCAACTAGCGGGGGGGTATGGTGAGCAGTTCTTC.

The V and J genes are TRBV30 and TRBJ1-6; 8 nucleotides match TRBD1. This CDR3 spans 15 amino acids. The J segment lost 6 bases and the V segment lost 1 base, leaving 5 bases of the junction unmatched. CDR1 is GTSNPN and CDR2 is SVGIG in the germline V gene (reference sequence). The CDR3 DNA reads TGTGCCTGGAGTGGACAGGGGATAATTAATTCACCCCTCCACTTT. Translating it yields CAWSGQGIINSPLHF.

This chain joins TRBV4-1 and TRBJ1-5; TRBD1 aligns across 8 bases. V lost 0 bases and J lost 5; bases outside the gene matches: 3. The CDR3 extends over 15 amino acids. The germline gives CDR1 MGHRA, CDR2 YSYEKL. The CDR3 loop is CASSQEVTGDQPQHF. CDR3 in DNA: TGCGCCAGCAGCCAAGAAGTGACAGGGGATCAGCCCCAGCATTTT.

This clone was detected once. The J gene is TRBJ2-4, the V gene TRBV6-6, with D uncertain. The CDR3 runs 13 residues. CDR1 is MNHNY and CDR2 is SVGAGI in the germline V gene (reference sequence). V was clipped by 2 bases and J by 5 bases, with 7 bases between them. The CDR3 DNA sequence: TGTGCCAGCAGTTACGATGACGAAAACATTCAGTACTTC. This codes for CASSYDDENIQYF.

The genes are TRBV2 and TRBJ2-7; D is tentatively TRBD1 or TRBD2 (5 bases each). Germline values: CDR1 SNHLY, CDR2 FYNNEI. The CDR3 length is 12 residues. The V gene lost 6 bases and the J gene lost 6 bases, with 12 bases spanning the gap. CDR3 DNA sequence: TGTGCCAGCAGGGGGGACGGGCGCGAGCAGTACTTC. This sequence encodes CASRGDGREQYF.

The V gene is TRBV28, the J gene TRBJ2-7; D not resolved. V lost 6 bases, J lost 3 bases, and 12 bases lay in between. The CDR3 is 13 amino acids. CDR1 MDHEN and CDR2 SYDVKM come from the germline V gene. In DNA form, the CDR3 reads TGTGCCAGCAGCCCCCGGCCCCTCTACGAGCAGTACTTC. It translates to CASSPRPLYEQYF.

This clone was counted a few times. CDR3 sequence reads: CASRRLVGSFGEQFF. CDR3 DNA sequence: TGTGCCAGCAGAAGACTAGTGGGGTCGTTCGGTGAGCAGTTCTTC. V usage is TRBV6-5 and J usage is TRBJ2-1, with a possible D match to TRBD2 (6 bases). Germline V gene lookup returns CDR1 MNHEY and CDR2 SVGAGI. Trimming removed 6 bases at V and 9 bases at J, with 21 bases between. The CDR3 is 15 residues long.

J is TRBJ2-1 and V is TRBV18; D gene unclear. Looked up from germline, CDR1 is KGHSH and CDR2 is LQKENI. This CDR3 contains 11 residues. The V end lost 2 bases, the J end lost 10 bases, and 6 bases lay between the germline ends. The CDR3 DNA sequence: TGTGCCAGCTCACCATTTGGGGAGCAGTTCTTC. Encoded protein: CASSPFGEQFF.

This clone is a singleton in its sample. The chain couples TRBV7-8 to TRBJ2-1, with D perhaps TRBD1 or TRBD2 (6 bases each). The V end lost 0 bases, the J end lost 3 bases, and 9 bases lay between the germline ends. The V gene's germline CDR1 is SGHVS and CDR2 FQNEAQ. The CDR3 sequence is 15 residues long. For the CDR3, the DNA is TGTGCCAGCAGCTTAGCGGAGGGGGACTACAATGAGCAGTTCTTC. The encoded protein is CASSLAEGDYNEQFF.

This chain uses TRBV28 with TRBJ2-3; unclear D gene. Per the germline V gene, CDR1 is MDHEN and CDR2 is SYDVKM. The CDR3 has 12 residues. With 7 bases removed from V and 3 bases from J, the gap between germline ends came to 8 bases. Written as DNA, the CDR3 is TGTGCCAGCATCGCTTCGACAGATACGCAGTATTTT. Amino acids: CASIASTDTQYF.

The chain is built from TRBV5-5 and TRBJ1-2, with TRBD1 matching 10 bases. This CDR3 is built from 16 residues. The germline gives CDR1 SGHKS, CDR2 YYEKEE (reference sequence). The V and J ends lost 3 bases and 4 bases, in that order; junction bases with no gene match: 9. This chain's CDR3 is CASSSGDRGGGYGYTF. CDR3 DNA sequence: TGTGCCAGCAGCTCGGGGGACAGGGGAGGTGGCTATGGCTACACCTTC.

This chain joins TRBV24-1 and TRBJ1-2; the match to TRBD1 covers 9 bases. CDR3 length: 12 residues. CDR1 and CDR2 from the germline V gene are KGHDR and SFDVKD. Unmatched junction bases numbered 1, after V lost 8 bases and J lost 4 bases. The CDR3 DNA follows: TGTGCCACCACACAGGGGGCCTATGGCTACACCTTC. It encodes CATTQGAYGYTF.

This clone occurred once. This chain uses TRBV19 with TRBJ1-5; the D gene is possibly TRBD1 (6 bases). Per germline, CDR1 LNHDA and CDR2 SQIVND (reference sequence). The V gene lost 4 bases and the J gene lost 6 bases, with 10 bases spanning the gap. CDR3 length: 13 amino acids. In nucleotides, the CDR3 is TGTGCCAGTAGTACGACACAGGGTCAGCCCCAGCATTTT. Encoded protein: CASSTTQGQPQHF.

This chain links TRBV6-5 with TRBJ2-3; D unclear. The germline CDR1 and CDR2 sequences are MNHEY and SVGAGI. V was pared by 4 bases and J by 1 base, with 9 bases between. The CDR3 covers 14 residues. Written as DNA, the CDR3 is TGTGCCAGCAGTTCTCGGACGGGCACAGATACGCAGTATTTT. Protein product: CASSSRTGTDTQYF.

This chain uses TRBV10-3 with TRBJ2-2, with D maybe TRBD1 (6 bases). The V gene's germline CDR1 is ENHRY and CDR2 SYGVKD. The V end lost 2 bases, the J end lost 0 bases, and 7 bases lay between the germline ends. The CDR3 spans 15 residues. The CDR3 coding sequence is TGTGCCATCAGTGAGAGGGGGACGAACACCGGGGAGCTGTTTTTT. Translating it yields CAISERGTNTGELFF.

The rearrangement joins TRBV18 to TRBJ2-5, with 12 bases lining up with TRBD2. From germline, CDR1 is KGHSH and CDR2 LQKENI. J gave up 7 bases and V 1 base, and 10 bases lay outside the gene matches. The CDR3 is 17 amino acids. CDR3 coding DNA: TGTGCCAGCTCACCACAAGGACTAGCGGGGTCGGGTGGGACCCAGTACTTC. Its translation is CASSPQGLAGSGGTQYF.

J is TRBJ2-7 and V is TRBV29-1; D might be TRBD1 (6 bases). Germline CDR1 is SQVTM and CDR2 is ANQGSEA. V lost 4 bases, J lost 2 bases, and 9 bases lay in between. The CDR3 spans 12 residues. The CDR3 spells CSVGGDTYEQYF. Here the CDR3 DNA reads TGCAGCGTTGGTGGGGACACCTACGAGCAGTACTTC.

The chain joins TRBV2 to TRBJ2-6; possibly TRBD1 or TRBD2 for D (6 bases each). Germline values: CDR1 SNHLY, CDR2 FYNNEI. Between the trimmed V and J ends, which lost 5 bases and 4 bases, there was a span of 15 bases. The CDR3 contains 16 residues. The CDR3 region has the DNA TGTGCCAGCAGTCCCCTTGGGGGGCTCGGGGCCAACGTCCTGACTTTC. Its protein product is CASSPLGGLGANVLTF.